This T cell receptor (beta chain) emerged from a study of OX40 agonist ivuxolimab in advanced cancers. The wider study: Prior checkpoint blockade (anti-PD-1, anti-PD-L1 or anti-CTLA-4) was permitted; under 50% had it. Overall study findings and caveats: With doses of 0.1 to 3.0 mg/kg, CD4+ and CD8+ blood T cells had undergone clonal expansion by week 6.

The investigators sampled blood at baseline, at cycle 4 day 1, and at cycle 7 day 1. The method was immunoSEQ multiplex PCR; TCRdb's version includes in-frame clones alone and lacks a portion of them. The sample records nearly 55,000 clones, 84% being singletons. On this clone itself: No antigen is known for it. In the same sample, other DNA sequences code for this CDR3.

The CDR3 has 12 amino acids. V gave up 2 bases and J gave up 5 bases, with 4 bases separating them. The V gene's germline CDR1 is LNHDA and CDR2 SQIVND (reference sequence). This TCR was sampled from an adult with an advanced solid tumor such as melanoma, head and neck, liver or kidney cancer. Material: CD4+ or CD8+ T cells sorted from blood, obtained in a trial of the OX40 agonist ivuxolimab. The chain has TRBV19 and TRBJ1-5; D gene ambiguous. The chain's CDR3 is CASSIRDQPQHF. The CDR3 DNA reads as TGTGCCAGTAGTATAAGGGATCAGCCCCAGCATTTT.